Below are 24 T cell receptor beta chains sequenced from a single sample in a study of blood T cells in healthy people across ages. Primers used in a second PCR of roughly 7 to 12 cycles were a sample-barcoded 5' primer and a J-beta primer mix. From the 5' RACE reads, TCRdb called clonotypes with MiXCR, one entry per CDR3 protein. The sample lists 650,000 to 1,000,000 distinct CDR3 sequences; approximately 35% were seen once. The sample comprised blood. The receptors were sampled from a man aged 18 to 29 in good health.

The CDR3 DNA follows: TGCAGTGCTAGTCGCCGCCGTTCGGGGGGGCAGTTACCCGGGGAGCTGTTTTTT. Translating gives CSASRRRSGGQLPGELFF. The V call is TRBV20-1, the J call TRBJ2-2, with 8 positions matching TRBD2. J gave up 6 bases and V 3 bases, and 18 bases lay outside the gene matches. The germline V gene has CDR1 DFQATT and CDR2 SNEGSKA (reference sequence). The CDR3 extends over 18 amino acids.

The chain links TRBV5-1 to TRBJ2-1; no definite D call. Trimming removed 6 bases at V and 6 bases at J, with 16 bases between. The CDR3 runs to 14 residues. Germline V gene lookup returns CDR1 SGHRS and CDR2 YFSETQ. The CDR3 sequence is CASTQMGSGNEQFF. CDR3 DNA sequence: TGCGCCAGCACCCAGATGGGATCCGGCAATGAGCAGTTCTTC.

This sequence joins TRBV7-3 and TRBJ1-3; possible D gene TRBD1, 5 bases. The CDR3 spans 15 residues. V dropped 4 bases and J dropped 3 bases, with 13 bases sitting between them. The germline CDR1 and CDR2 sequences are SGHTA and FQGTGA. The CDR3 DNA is TGTGCCAGCAGCTCACCGGGGGATGGTGGAAACACCATATATTTT. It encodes CASSSPGDGGNTIYF.

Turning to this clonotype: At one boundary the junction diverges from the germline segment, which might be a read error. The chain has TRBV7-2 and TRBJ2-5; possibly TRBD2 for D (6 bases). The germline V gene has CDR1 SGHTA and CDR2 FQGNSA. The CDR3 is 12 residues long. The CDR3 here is CANSLDLATQYF. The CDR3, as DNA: TGTGCCAACAGCTTAGATCTAGCGACTCAGTACTTC.

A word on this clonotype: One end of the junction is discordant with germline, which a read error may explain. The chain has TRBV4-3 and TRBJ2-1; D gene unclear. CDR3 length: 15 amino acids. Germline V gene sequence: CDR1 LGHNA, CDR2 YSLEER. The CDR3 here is CASSQDQSSYDEQFF. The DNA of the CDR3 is TGCGCCAGCAGCCAAGATCAAAGTTCCTACGATGAGCAGTTCTTC.

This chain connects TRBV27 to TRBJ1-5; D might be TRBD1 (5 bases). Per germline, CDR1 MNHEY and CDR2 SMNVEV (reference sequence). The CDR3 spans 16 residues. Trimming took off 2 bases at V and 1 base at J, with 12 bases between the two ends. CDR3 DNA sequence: TGTGCCAGCAGTTTAATCGGGGCCCTCAGCAATCAGCCCCAGCATTTT. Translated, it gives CASSLIGALSNQPQHF.

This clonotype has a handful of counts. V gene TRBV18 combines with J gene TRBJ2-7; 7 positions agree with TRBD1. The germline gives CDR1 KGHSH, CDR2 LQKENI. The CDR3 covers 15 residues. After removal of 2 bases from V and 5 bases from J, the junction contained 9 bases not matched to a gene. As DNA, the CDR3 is TGTGCCAGCTCACCATATAGAGGGGGCATGAACGAGCAGTACTTC. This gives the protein CASSPYRGGMNEQYF.

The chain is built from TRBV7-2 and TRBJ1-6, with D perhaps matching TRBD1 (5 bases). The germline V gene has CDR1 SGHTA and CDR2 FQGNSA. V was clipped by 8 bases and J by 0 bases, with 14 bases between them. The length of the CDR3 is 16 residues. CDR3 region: CASAGGLGSYNSPLHF. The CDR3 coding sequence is TGTGCCAGCGCGGGGGGGTTAGGCTCCTATAATTCACCCCTCCACTTT.

The CDR3 nucleotides are TGTGCCAGCAGTGCACAGGAGCAAGAGACCCAGTACTTC. Encoded protein: CASSAQEQETQYF. The gene calls are TRBV28 and TRBJ2-5, with D possibly TRBD1 on 5 matching bases. Germline V gene data show CDR1 as MDHEN and CDR2 as SYDVKM. The ends were cut back, 5 bases at V and 2 bases at J, with 9 bases in the middle. The CDR3 has 13 amino acids.

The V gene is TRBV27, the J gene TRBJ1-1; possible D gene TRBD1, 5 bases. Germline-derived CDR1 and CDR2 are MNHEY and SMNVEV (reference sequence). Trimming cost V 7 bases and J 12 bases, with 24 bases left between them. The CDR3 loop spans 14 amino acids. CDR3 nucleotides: TGTGCCAGCACACGGCGGGGGTCCCCCTCGCAAACTTTCTTT. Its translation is CASTRRGSPSQTFF.

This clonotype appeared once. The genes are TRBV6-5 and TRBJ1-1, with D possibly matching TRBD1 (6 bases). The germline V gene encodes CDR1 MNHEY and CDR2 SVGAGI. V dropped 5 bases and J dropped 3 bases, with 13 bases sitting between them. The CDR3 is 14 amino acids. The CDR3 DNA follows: TGTGCCAGCAGTGACAGGTTGAGGGACACTGAAGCTTTCTTT. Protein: CASSDRLRDTEAFF.

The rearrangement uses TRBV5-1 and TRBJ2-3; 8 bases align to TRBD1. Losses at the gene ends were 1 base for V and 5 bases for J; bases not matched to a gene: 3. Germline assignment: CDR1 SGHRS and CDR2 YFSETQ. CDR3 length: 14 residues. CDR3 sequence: CASSLITGGDTQYF. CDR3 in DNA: TGCGCCAGCAGCTTGATAACAGGGGGAGATACGCAGTATTTT. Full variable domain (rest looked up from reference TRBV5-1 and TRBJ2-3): KAGVTQTPRYLIKTRGQQVTLSCSPISGHRSVSWYQQTPGQGLQFLFEYFSETQRNKGNFPGRFSGRQFSNSRSEMNVSTLELGDSALYLCASSLITGGDTQYFGPGTRLTVL.

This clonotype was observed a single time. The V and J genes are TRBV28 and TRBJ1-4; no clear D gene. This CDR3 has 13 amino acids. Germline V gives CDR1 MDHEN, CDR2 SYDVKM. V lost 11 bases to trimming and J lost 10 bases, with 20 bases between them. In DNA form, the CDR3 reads TGTGCCGCTCAGACTGGGCCCCCTGGAAAACTGTTTTTT. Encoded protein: CAAQTGPPGKLFF.

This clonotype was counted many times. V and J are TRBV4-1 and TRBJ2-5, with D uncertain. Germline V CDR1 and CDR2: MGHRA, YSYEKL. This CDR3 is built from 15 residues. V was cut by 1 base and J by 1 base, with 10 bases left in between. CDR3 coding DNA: TGCGCCAGCAGCCAAGCGTCGGTCCTCCAAGAGACCCAGTACTTC. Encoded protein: CASSQASVLQETQYF.

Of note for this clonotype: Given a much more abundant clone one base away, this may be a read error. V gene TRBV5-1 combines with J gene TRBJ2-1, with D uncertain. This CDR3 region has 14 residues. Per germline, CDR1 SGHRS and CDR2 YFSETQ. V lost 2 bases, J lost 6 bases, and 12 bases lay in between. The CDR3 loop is CASSFVDRVNEQFF. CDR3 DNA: TGCGCCAGCAGCTTCGTAGACCGGGTCAATGAGCAGTTCTTC.

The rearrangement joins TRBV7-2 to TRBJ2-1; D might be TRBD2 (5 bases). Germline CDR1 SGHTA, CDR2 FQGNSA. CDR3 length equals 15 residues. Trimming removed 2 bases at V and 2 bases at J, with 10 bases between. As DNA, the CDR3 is TGTGCCAGCAGCTTATTGCGGGCCACCTACAATGAGCAGTTCTTC. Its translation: CASSLLRATYNEQFF.

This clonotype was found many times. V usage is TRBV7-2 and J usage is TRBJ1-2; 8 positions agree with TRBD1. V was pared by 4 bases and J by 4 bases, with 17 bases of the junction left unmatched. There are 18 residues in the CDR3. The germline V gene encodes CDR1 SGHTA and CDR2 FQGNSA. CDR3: CASSSPLYQTGAGYGYTF. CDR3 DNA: TGTGCCAGCAGCTCCCCCCTCTACCAGACAGGGGCAGGCTATGGCTACACCTTC.

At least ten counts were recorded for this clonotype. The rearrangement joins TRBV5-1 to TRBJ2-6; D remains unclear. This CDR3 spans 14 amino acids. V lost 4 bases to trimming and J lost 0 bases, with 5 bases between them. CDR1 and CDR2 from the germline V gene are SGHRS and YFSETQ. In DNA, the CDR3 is TGCGCCAGCAGCGCCAGCTCTGGGGCCAACGTCCTGACTTTC. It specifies CASSASSGANVLTF.

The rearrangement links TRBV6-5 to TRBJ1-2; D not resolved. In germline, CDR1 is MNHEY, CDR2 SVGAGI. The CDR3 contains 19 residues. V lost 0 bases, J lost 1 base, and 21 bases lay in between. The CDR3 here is CASSYSISPRGQNNYGYTF. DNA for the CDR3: TGTGCCAGCAGTTACTCGATCTCCCCCCGAGGCCAGAATAACTATGGCTACACCTTC.

CDR3 amino acids: CATSRESGGRNTEAFF. The CDR3 DNA reads as TGTGCCACCAGCAGAGAATCGGGGGGTCGGAACACTGAAGCTTTCTTT. The chain has TRBV15 and TRBJ1-1; a weak D match, TRBD1 (5 bases). This CDR3 spans 16 amino acids. Trimming left V 0 bases short and J 1 base short, with 12 bases between. CDR1 is LNHNV, CDR2 YYDKDF, per germline (reference sequence).

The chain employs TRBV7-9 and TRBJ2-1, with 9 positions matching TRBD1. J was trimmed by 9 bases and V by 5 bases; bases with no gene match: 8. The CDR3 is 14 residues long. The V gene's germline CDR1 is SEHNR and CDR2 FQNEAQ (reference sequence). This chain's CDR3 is CASSRNTGGGEQFF. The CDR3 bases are TGTGCCAGCAGCCGTAATACAGGGGGCGGTGAGCAGTTCTTC.

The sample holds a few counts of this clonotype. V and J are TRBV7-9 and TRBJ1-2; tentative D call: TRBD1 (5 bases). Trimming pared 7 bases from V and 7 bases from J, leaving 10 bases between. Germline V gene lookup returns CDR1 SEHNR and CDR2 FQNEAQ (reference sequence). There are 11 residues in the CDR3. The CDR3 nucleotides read TGTGCCAGCAACATAAGGGGTGGCTACACCTTC. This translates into CASNIRGGYTF.

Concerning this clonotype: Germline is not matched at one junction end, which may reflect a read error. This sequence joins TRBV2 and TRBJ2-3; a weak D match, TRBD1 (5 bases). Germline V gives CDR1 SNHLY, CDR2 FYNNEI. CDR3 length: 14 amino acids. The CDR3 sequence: CASSAGGSTGTQYF. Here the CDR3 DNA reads TGTGCCAGCAGTGCGGGCGGTAGCACAGGTACGCAGTATTTT.

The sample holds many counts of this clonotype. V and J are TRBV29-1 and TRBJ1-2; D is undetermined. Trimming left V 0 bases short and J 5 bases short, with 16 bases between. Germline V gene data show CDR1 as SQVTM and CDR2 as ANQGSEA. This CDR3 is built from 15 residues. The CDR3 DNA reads TGCAGCGTTGAAGAGGTCGGAGGCCTAGGGTATGGCTACACCTTC. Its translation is CSVEEVGGLGYGYTF.